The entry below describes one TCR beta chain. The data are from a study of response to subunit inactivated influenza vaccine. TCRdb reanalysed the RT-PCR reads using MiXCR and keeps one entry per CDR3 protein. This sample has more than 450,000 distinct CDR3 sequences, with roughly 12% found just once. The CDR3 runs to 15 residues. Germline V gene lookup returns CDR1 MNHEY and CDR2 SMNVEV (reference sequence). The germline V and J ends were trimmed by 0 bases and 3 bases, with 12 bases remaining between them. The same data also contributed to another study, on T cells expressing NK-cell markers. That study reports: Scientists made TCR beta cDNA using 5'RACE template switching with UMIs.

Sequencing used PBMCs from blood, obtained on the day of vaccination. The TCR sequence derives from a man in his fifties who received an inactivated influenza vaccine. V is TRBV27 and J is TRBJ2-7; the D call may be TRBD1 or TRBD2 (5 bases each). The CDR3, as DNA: TGTGCCAGCAGTTTATCCGGGGCGTCCGTCTACGAGCAGTACTTC. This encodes CASSLSGASVYEQYF.